Below, 2 T cell receptor beta chains from the same sample are listed, as sequenced in a study of regulatory T cells in long-lasting Graves disease. In building TCR beta libraries, iRepertoire HTBI primers were used together with Arm-PCR of CDR3 regions. TCRdb reanalysed the multiplex PCR reads using MiXCR and keeps one entry per CDR3 protein. The table lists fewer than 500,000 distinct CDR3 sequences, about 16% of them singletons. As for time point: newly diagnosed GD, antithyroid drugs for less than 3 months. Extracted RNA from PBMCs served as the source of the TCR library. These data also featured in a second study, about T cells in Graves' hyperthyroidism and ophthalmopathy.

Source: peripheral blood mononuclear cells (PBMCs), taken at new diagnosis, from a patient treated with antithyroid drugs. The receptor source for this set is a man aged 35 to 55 with Graves disease.

The table lists this clonotype with a few counts. The chain is built from TRBV6-2 or TRBV6-3 and TRBJ1-5, with 8 bases that match TRBD1. Germline CDR1 reads MNHEY; CDR2 reads SVGEGT. The CDR3 contains 14 residues. Trimming removed 6 bases from V and 4 bases from J; junction bases left unmatched: 5. CDR3 amino acids: CASRLDRENQPQHF. The CDR3 nucleotides are TGTGCCAGCAGACTGGACAGGGAAAATCAGCCCCAGCATTTT.

Points on this clonotype: A much larger clone lies a single base off, so this may be a read error. The chain joins TRBV6-1 to TRBJ2-2, with 7 nucleotides matching TRBD2. Germline V gives CDR1 MNHNS, CDR2 SASEGT. The ends lost 6 bases at V and 6 bases at J; junction bases unmatched: 25. The CDR3 loop spans 20 amino acids. In nucleotides, the CDR3 is TGTGCCAGCAGCTCCTACGTTGGGATTCCCGGGGGGTTATGGGCCGGGGAGCTGTTTTTT. Translated, it gives CASSSYVGIPGGLWAGELFF.